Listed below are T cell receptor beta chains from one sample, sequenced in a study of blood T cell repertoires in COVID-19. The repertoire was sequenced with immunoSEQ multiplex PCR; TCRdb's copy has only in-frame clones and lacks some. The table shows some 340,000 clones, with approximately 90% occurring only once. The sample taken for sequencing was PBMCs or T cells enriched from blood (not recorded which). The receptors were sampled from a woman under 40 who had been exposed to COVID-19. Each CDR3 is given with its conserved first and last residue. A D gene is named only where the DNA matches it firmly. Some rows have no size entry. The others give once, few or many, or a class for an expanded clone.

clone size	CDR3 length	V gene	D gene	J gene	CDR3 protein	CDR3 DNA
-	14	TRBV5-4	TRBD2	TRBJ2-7	CASSLWLAGTEQYF	TGTGCCAGCAGCTTGTGGCTAGCGGGGACCGAGCAGTACTTC
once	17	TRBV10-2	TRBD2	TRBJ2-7	CASSESGLAGETYEQYF	TGCGCCAGCAGTGAAAGTGGACTAGCGGGGGAGACCTACGAGCAGTACTTC
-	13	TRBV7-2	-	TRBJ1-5	CASSPTGNQPQHF	TGTGCCAGCAGCCCGACAGGAAATCAGCCCCAGCATTTT
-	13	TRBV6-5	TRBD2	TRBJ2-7	CASSLRGGYEQYF	TGTGCCAGCTCCCTACGGGGGGGCTACGAGCAGTACTTC
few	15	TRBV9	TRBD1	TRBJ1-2	CASSPSGTGNYGYTF	TGTGCCAGCAGCCCTTCCGGGACAGGGAACTATGGCTACACCTTC
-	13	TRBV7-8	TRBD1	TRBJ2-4	CASSPQGENIQYF	TGTGCCAGCAGCCCACAGGGGGAAAACATTCAGTACTTC
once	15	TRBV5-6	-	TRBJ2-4	CASSLRGLAKNIQYF	TGTGCCAGCAGCTTGCGGGGGTTAGCCAAAAACATTCAGTACTTC
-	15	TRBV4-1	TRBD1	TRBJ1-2	CASSQDDRATLGYTF	TGCGCCAGCAGCCAAGATGACAGGGCTACCTTAGGCTACACCTTC
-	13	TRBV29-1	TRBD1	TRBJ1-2	CSVGGGAGYGYTF	TGCAGCGTTGGAGGGGGCGCGGGCTATGGCTACACCTTC
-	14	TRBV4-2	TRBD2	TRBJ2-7	CASSQAPTSDEQYF	TGTGCCAGCAGCCAAGCCCCCACTAGCGACGAGCAGTACTTC
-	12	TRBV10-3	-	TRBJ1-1	CATARRDAEAFF	TGTGCCACTGCCCGGAGAGACGCTGAAGCTTTCTTT
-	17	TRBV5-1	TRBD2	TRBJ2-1	CASSLTMTSGAHNEQFF	TGCGCCAGCAGCTTGACGATGACTAGCGGGGCTCACAATGAGCAGTTCTTC
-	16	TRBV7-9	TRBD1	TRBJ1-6	CASSLNRDRNNSPLHF	TGTGCCAGCAGCTTAAATAGGGACAGGAATAATTCACCCCTCCACTTT
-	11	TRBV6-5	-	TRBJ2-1	CASSSGDEQFF	TGTGCCAGCAGCTCCGGAGATGAGCAGTTCTTC
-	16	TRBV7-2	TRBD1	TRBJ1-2	CASSTETGDFNYGYTF	TGTGCCAGCAGCACCGAGACAGGGGATTTTAACTATGGCTACACCTTC
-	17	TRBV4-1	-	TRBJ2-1	CASSPNPRQGGYNEQFF	TGCGCCAGCAGCCCGAACCCTAGACAGGGAGGCTACAATGAGCAGTTCTTC
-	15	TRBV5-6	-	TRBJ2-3	CASSLAGTSTDTQYF	TGTGCCAGCAGCTTGGCGGGTACTAGCACAGATACGCAGTATTTT
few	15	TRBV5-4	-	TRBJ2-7	CASSSQAGSAYEQYF	TGTGCCAGCAGCTCCCAGGCGGGGTCCGCCTACGAGCAGTACTTC
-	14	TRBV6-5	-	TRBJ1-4	CASSRYSGYEKLFF	TGTGCCAGCAGTCGGTATTCGGGTTATGAAAAACTGTTTTTT
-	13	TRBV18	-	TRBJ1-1	CASANQGRTEAFF	TGTGCCAGCGCAAACCAGGGCAGGACTGAAGCTTTCTTT
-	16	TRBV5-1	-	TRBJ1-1	CASSFAGVQMNTEAFF	TGCGCCAGCAGCTTTGCGGGGGTCCAAATGAACACTGAAGCTTTCTTT
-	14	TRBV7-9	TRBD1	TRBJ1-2	CASSFRDRRHGYTF	TGTGCCAGCAGCTTTAGGGACAGAAGGCATGGCTACACCTTC
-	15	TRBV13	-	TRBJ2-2	CASSLGQVNTGELFF	TGTGCCAGCAGCTTAGGACAGGTGAACACCGGGGAGCTGTTTTTT
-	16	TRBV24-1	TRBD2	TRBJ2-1	CATSDPSGGAYNEQFF	TGTGCCACCAGTGACCCTAGCGGGGGGGCCTACAATGAGCAGTTCTTC
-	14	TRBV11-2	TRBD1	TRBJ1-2	CASSLGTGSYGYTF	TGTGCCAGCAGCTTGGGGACAGGGAGCTATGGCTACACCTTC
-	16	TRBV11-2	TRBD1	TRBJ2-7	CASSLAGTGEAYEQYF	TGTGCCAGCAGCTTAGCTGGGACAGGGGAGGCCTACGAGCAGTACTTC
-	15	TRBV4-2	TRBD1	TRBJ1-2	CASSRVRDRDDGYTF	TGTGCCAGCAGCCGAGTTCGGGACAGGGATGATGGCTACACCTTC
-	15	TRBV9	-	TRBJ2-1	CASSVEGGAFNEQFF	TGTGCCAGCAGCGTAGAAGGGGGGGCATTTAATGAGCAGTTCTTC
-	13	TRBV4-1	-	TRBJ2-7	CASSQDGVDGQYF	TGCGCCAGCAGCCAAGATGGAGTGGATGGGCAGTACTTC
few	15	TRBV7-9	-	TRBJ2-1	CASSLTGVSYNEQFF	TGTGCCAGCAGCTTGACGGGGGTCTCATACAATGAGCAGTTCTTC
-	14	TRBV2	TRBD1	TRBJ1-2	CASSRQGAHYGYTF	TGTGCCAGCAGCCGACAGGGGGCTCACTATGGCTACACCTTC
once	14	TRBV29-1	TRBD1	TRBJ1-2	CSVEVRDRAYDYTF	TGCAGCGTTGAAGTGCGGGACAGAGCCTATGACTACACCTTC
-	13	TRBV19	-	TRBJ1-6	CASSGQLNSPLHF	TGTGCCAGTAGCGGACAGCTTAATTCACCCCTCCACTTT
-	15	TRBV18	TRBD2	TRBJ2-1	CASSPRRGGGSEQFF	TGTGCCAGCTCACCACGGCGGGGGGGCGGCAGTGAGCAGTTCTTC
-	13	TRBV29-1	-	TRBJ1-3	CSGLTGYGNTIYF	TGCAGCGGCCTAACAGGGTATGGAAACACCATATATTTT
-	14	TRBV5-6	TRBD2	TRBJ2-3	CASKERGSTDTQYF	TGTGCCAGCAAGGAGCGGGGAAGCACAGATACGCAGTATTTT
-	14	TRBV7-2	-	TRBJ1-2	CASGPYDSNYGYTF	TGTGCCAGCGGTCCTTATGACAGTAACTATGGCTACACCTTC
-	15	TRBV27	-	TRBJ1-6	CASGGQSSYNSPLHF	TGTGCCAGCGGCGGACAGAGCTCCTATAATTCACCCCTCCACTTT
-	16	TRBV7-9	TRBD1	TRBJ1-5	CASSDRTGGRVQPQHF	TGTGCCAGCAGCGACCGGACAGGGGGTAGAGTCCAGCCCCAGCATTTT
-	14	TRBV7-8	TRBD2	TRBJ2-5	CATAIGGFQETQYF	TGTGCCACCGCTATCGGGGGGTTCCAAGAGACCCAGTACTTC
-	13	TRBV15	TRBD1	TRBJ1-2	CATSGTGVFGYTF	TGTGCCACCAGTGGGACAGGGGTATTTGGCTACACCTTC
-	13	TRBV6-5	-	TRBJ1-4	CASRRPRGEKLFF	TGTGCCAGCAGACGACCCAGGGGTGAAAAACTGTTTTTT
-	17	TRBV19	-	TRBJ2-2	CASSILLFGTNTGELFF	TGTGCCAGTAGTATCCTACTCTTCGGGACGAACACCGGGGAGCTGTTTTTT
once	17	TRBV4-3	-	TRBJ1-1	CASSQDYLLRGNTEAFF	TGCGCCAGCAGCCAAGATTATCTACTCCGGGGGAACACTGAAGCTTTCTTT
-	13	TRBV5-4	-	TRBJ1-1	CASSYGTPNEAFF	TGTGCCAGCAGCTATGGGACACCTAATGAAGCTTTCTTT
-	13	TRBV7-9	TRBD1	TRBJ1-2	CASSQGQRYGYTF	TGTGCCAGCAGTCAGGGACAGCGCTATGGCTACACCTTC
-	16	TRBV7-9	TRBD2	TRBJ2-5	CASSLGRRGGPETQYF	TGTGCCAGCAGCTTAGGTCGGCGGGGGGGCCCAGAGACCCAGTACTTC
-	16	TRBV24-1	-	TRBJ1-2	CATSDSTYGAGVGYTF	TGTGCCACCAGTGATTCAACCTACGGGGCAGGGGTTGGCTACACCTTC
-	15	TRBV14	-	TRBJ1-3	CASSQVAVSGNTIYF	TGTGCCAGCAGCCAAGTTGCAGTCTCTGGAAACACCATATATTTT
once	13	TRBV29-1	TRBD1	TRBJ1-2	CSAWDRGNYGYTF	TGCAGCGCTTGGGACAGGGGGAATTATGGCTACACCTTC
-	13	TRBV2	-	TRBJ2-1	CASSRLLVNEQFF	TGTGCCAGCAGCCGTCTACTCGTCAATGAGCAGTTCTTC
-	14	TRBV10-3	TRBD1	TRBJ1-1	CASLPSDRGTEAFF	TGTGCCAGCCTCCCCTCGGACAGGGGTACTGAAGCTTTCTTT
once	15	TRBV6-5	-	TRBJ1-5	CASRPTGTGNQPQHF	TGTGCCAGCAGACCAACAGGGACGGGCAATCAGCCCCAGCATTTT
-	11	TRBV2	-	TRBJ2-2	CASISTGELFF	TGTGCCAGCATCTCCACCGGGGAGCTGTTTTTT
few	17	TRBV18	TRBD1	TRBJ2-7	CASSLSDRESSFVEQYF	TGTGCCAGCTCACTAAGCGACAGGGAAAGTTCTTTTGTAGAGCAGTACTTC
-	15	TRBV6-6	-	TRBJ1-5	CASREDRWGNQPQHF	TGTGCCAGCAGGGAAGACAGGTGGGGCAATCAGCCCCAGCATTTT
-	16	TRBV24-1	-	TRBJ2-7	CATSVREPRNPYEQYF	TGTGCCACCAGTGTTCGGGAGCCCAGGAATCCCTACGAGCAGTACTTC